Listed below are T cell receptor beta chains from one sample, sequenced in a study of PD-1 blockade in mismatch repair-deficient tumors. The repertoire was sequenced with immunoSEQ multiplex PCR; TCRdb's copy has only in-frame clones and lacks some. The table includes under 150,000 clones, around 86% detected once. Here the sequenced sample was peripheral blood, taken 44 weeks after starting pembrolizumab. Receptors originate from an adult with mismatch repair-deficient cancer. Both conserved end residues are trimmed from each CDR3. The size entry is marked missing in some rows and otherwise reads once, few, many or a size class.

J gene | V gene | CDR3 length | clone size | CDR3 protein
TRBJ2-7 | TRBV5-6 | 12 | NA | ASSRWGVSDEQY
TRBJ2-5 | TRBV6-1 | 9 | NA | ASDSGGTQY
TRBJ2-5 | TRBV27 | 13 | once | ASRSGLAGDETQY
TRBJ2-3 | TRBV10-3 | 10 | once | AISLDTDTQY
TRBJ2-7 | TRBV5-6 | 11 | NA | ASSLDRDYEQY
TRBJ1-2 | TRBV19 | 12 | few | ASSVAYRGYGYT
TRBJ2-3 | TRBV7-9 | 17 | NA | ASSLGLISGKSSTDTQY
TRBJ1-3 | TRBV7-2 | 14 | NA | ASSSFRDSSGNTIY
TRBJ2-2 | TRBV25-1 | 11 | NA | ASSAVNTGELF
TRBJ1-1 | TRBV6-1 | 17 | NA | ASRKAGQGFWKKNTEAF
TRBJ2-2 | TRBV7-3 | 16 | NA | ASSPLGLAGENTGELF
TRBJ2-7 | TRBV7-9 | 11 | once | ASSLADSYEQY
TRBJ2-7 | TRBV6-4 | 12 | NA | ASSETSGSYEQY
TRBJ2-7 | TRBV10-3 | 14 | NA | AISGGSTPNRYEQY
TRBJ2-7 | TRBV6-5 | 10 | NA | ASTNTGGEQY
TRBJ2-1 | TRBV2 | 13 | NA | ASSGAGVKYNEQF
TRBJ1-3 | TRBV2 | 14 | NA | ASSVYRGARGNTIY
TRBJ2-7 | TRBV27 | 13 | NA | ASSLGGGPSYEQY
TRBJ2-1 | TRBV27 | 13 | NA | ASSFSRIRVDEQF
TRBJ2-6 | TRBV27 | 11 | few | ASSYSGANVLT
TRBJ2-4 | TRBV5-1 | 12 | NA | ASSLDQPGNIQY
TRBJ2-7 | TRBV4-1 | 15 | NA | ASSQDPGQGSGYEQY
TRBJ2-7 | TRBV5-4 | 12 | NA | ASSLAGGDYEQY
TRBJ2-7 | TRBV6-5 | 13 | few | ASSLSGRAWEEQY
TRBJ2-1 | TRBV19 | 13 | NA | ASSISQGEYNEQF
TRBJ1-3 | TRBV9 | 12 | NA | ASSSRASGNTIY
TRBJ2-2 | TRBV2 | 10 | NA | ASSERGGELF
TRBJ2-7 | TRBV2 | 15 | NA | ASLGPYDGKETYEQY
TRBJ2-5 | TRBV11-2 | 10 | NA | ASSLGRETQY
TRBJ1-3 | TRBV4-1 | 16 | NA | ASSQGGGGRRSGNTIY
TRBJ2-7 | TRBV7-6 | 12 | NA | ASSFSGQGDEQY
TRBJ2-7 | TRBV28 | 14 | NA | ASSSGLAGAAYEQY
TRBJ2-2 | TRBV27 | 11 | NA | ASSSTAWGELF
TRBJ2-7 | TRBV11-2 | 13 | NA | ASSFALAGTDEQY
TRBJ2-7 | TRBV6-5 | 12 | few | ASRGDRFSYEQY
TRBJ2-1 | TRBV7-9 | 14 | NA | ASSASGSVLYNEQF
TRBJ2-3 | TRBV4-3 | 14 | NA | ASSQERGRSTDTQY
TRBJ2-3 | TRBV29-1 | 10 | NA | SVGRGTDTQY
TRBJ2-5 | TRBV4-1 | 17 | NA | ASSQDAGGAGREGETQY
TRBJ2-2 | TRBV11-1 | 13 | NA | ASSRLAGGTGELF
TRBJ1-1 | TRBV4-1 | 15 | NA | ASSLGDRSPMNTEAF
TRBJ2-7 | TRBV6-5 | 11 | once | ASNPTGSYEQY
TRBJ2-7 | TRBV2 | 11 | once | ASSPGTSYEQY
TRBJ2-7 | TRBV28 | 13 | NA | ASNKSSGRPYEQY
TRBJ1-1 | TRBV5-5 | 13 | NA | ASSFRTGGETEAF
TRBJ2-5 | TRBV5-1 | 12 | NA | ASSSGDFAETQY
TRBJ1-1 | TRBV5-1 | 11 | NA | ASSYGCCTEAF
TRBJ2-2 | TRBV4-3 | 12 | NA | ASRWRAGTGELF
TRBJ2-2 | TRBV7-2 | 13 | NA | ASSLTPTNTGELF
TRBJ2-5 | TRBV2 | 14 | NA | ASSGRGLAEQETQY
TRBJ1-1 | TRBV4-1 | 12 | NA | ASSRMTGGIEAF
TRBJ2-7 | TRBV7-9 | 11 | NA | ATNGGPNYEQY
TRBJ2-2 | TRBV6-1 | 13 | NA | ASSGEITSSGELF
TRBJ2-1 | TRBV27 | 14 | NA | ASSLKGTGWGIEQF
TRBJ2-3 | TRBV12-5 | 18 | NA | ASGLATSASFRLSTDTQY
TRBJ2-5 | TRBV7-2 | 13 | NA | ASSLGGTVQETQY
TRBJ1-2 | TRBV19 | 12 | NA | ASSSWGHTDGYT